A single sample gave rise to the 3 T cell receptor beta chains below, sequenced in a study of blood T cell repertoires in COVID-19 (dated by TCRdb to 2018 to 2021). The method behind the library was the immunoSEQ multiplex PCR assay. Entries here come from immuneACCESS through TCRdb and include only in-frame sequences with V and J called. Some clones fail to appear in such tables; in the studies checked, an unresolved V gene covers under half of the shortfall, and the cause of the remainder is unknown. The table for this sample lists around 180,000 clones; roughly 83% of them were counted only once. Of the sample, 8% to 10% is held by the ten largest clones. The sequenced sample consisted of PBMCs or T cells enriched from blood (not recorded which). These receptors came from a woman aged 25 to 39 who had recovered from COVID-19.

The J gene is TRBJ2-2, the V gene TRBV11-2; the D is unclear. V lost 6 bases to trimming and J lost 0 bases, with 17 bases between them. The CDR3 contains 17 residues. Germline V gene lookup returns CDR1 SGHAT and CDR2 FQNNGV. CDR3 coding DNA: TGTGCCAGCAGACAACCCGGGTCTCAAACGAACACCGGGGAGCTGTTTTTT. Translation: CASRQPGSQTNTGELFF. Using reference TRBV11-2 and TRBJ2-2 for the parts outside the CDR3, the full variable domain is EAGVAQSPRYKIIEKRQSVAFWCNPISGHATLYWYQQILGQGPKLLIQFQNNGVVDDSQLPKDRFSAERLKGVDSTLKIQPAKLEDSAVYLCASRQPGSQTNTGELFFGEGSRLTVL.

The table lists this clone with a count of one. J is TRBJ1-2 and V is TRBV11-2, with D unclear. V was clipped by 5 bases and J by 2 bases, with 12 bases between them. The CDR3 is made up of 14 amino acids. Germline-derived CDR1 and CDR2 are SGHAT and FQNNGV. The CDR3 sequence is CASSETGQNYGYTF. CDR3 DNA sequence: TGTGCCAGCAGCGAAACTGGGCAGAACTATGGCTACACCTTC.

The rearrangement links TRBV18 to TRBJ2-5; 8 bases are a match to TRBD2. This CDR3 has 15 amino acids. The junction had 6 bases not matched to a gene; V was cut back by 1 base and J by 5 bases. Germline CDR1 reads KGHSH; CDR2 reads LQKENI. CDR3 loop: CASSPLRGAWETQYF. CDR3 sequence (DNA): TGTGCCAGCTCACCACTGCGGGGGGCGTGGGAGACCCAGTACTTC.